Listed below are T cell receptor beta chains from one sample, sequenced in a study of response to subunit inactivated influenza vaccine. TCRdb passed the RT-PCR reads through MiXCR, listing each CDR3 protein once. The sample contains approximately 530,000 distinct CDR3 sequences, 6% to 9% of which appear only once. Sequencing used PBMCs from blood, obtained less than 25 months after vaccination. These receptors all stem from a man aged 50-75 years who received an inactivated influenza vaccine. The CDR3 runs from the conserved cysteine through the conserved F or W. D genes are given only for firm matches. The listing skips clone size in some rows; elsewhere it reads once, few, many or a size class.

>TRBJ1-5|-|16|TRBV20-1|-
CSASLLGPGGNQPQHF
>TRBJ2-7|TRBD2|14|TRBV19|many
CASSRLAGANEQYF
>TRBJ1-2|TRBD1|14|TRBV7-2|many
CASKAGQGGGGYTF
>TRBJ1-1|-|15|TRBV14|-
CASSQGGSLNTEAFF
>TRBJ2-2|-|14|TRBV12-3/TRBV12-4|few
CASSLDRFTGELFF
>TRBJ2-1|-|15|TRBV4-1|few
CASSQVPDLYNEQFF
>TRBJ1-3|TRBD1|15|TRBV5-8|few
CASSLGQVSGNTIYF
>TRBJ2-7|-|12|TRBV12-3/TRBV12-4|-
CASSFGTQEQYF
>TRBJ2-2|-|13|TRBV28|many
CASREPNTGELFF
>TRBJ1-2|-|12|TRBV12-3/TRBV12-4|few
CASSLWGDGYTF
>TRBJ1-1|-|14|TRBV11-2|-
CASSLEGMGTEAFF
>TRBJ2-1|-|20|TRBV11-2|few
CASSLDSGGIGGQGYNEQFF
>TRBJ1-1|-|18|TRBV6-1|-
CASSDIWGRMSGNTEAFF
>TRBJ1-1|-|14|TRBV18|few
CASSLFRESTEAFF
>TRBJ2-5|-|13|TRBV20-1|few
CSARVESQETQYF
>TRBJ2-1|-|15|TRBV4-3|many
CASSQGPSSYNEQFF
>TRBJ2-1|-|14|TRBV11-2|few
CASSLPGDYNEQFF